The 15 T cell receptor beta chains below come from one sample, sequenced in a study of T cell clones after liver transplantation. Repertoires were generated with immunoSEQ multiplex PCR, while TCRdb's copy carries only in-frame clones and drops some. The sample records tens of thousands of clones, roughly 80% being singletons. Sequencing was performed on CD4+ T cells from blood, taken 12 months after liver transplant. The receptors shown here come from a human patient who received a liver transplant. Some of these T cells may belong to the graft donor.

This clone appeared a few times. The chain employs TRBV4-3 and TRBJ2-1, with D hard to call. With 0 bases removed from V and 7 bases from J, the gap between germline ends came to 10 bases. The CDR3 loop spans 14 amino acids. Germline V CDR1 and CDR2: LGHNA, YSLEER. The CDR3 nucleotides are TGCGCCAGCAGCCAAGAGTTGTCAGTAAATGAGCAGTTCTTC. This sequence encodes CASSQELSVNEQFF.

This chain joins TRBV18 and TRBJ1-1, with D unresolved. The CDR3 is 14 amino acids. The germline V gene has CDR1 KGHSH and CDR2 LQKENI. Trimming cost V 3 bases and J 3 bases, with 11 bases left between them. In nucleotides, the CDR3 is TGTGCCAGCTCACCGTACGAATTGGACACTGAAGCTTTCTTT. Residues: CASSPYELDTEAFF.

The V gene is TRBV9, the J gene TRBJ2-3; 9 bases align to TRBD2. Germline V gene data show CDR1 as SGDLS and CDR2 as YYNGEE. The CDR3 is 17 residues long. The V and J ends lost 6 bases and 2 bases, in that order; junction bases with no gene match: 13. The CDR3: CASNPGMTSGSTDTQYF. The DNA of the CDR3 is TGTGCCAGCAACCCAGGCATGACTAGCGGTTCCACAGATACGCAGTATTTT.

The gene calls are TRBV28 and TRBJ2-7, with D maybe TRBD2 (6 bases). CDR1 and CDR2 (germline): MDHEN, SYDVKM. The CDR3 extends over 15 amino acids. V lost 5 bases to trimming and J lost 5 bases, with 19 bases between them. CDR3 loop: CASSRLDLDLHEQYF. The CDR3 nucleotides are TGTGCCAGCAGTAGACTAGATTTAGACCTCCACGAGCAGTACTTC.

The table lists this clone with a few counts. This chain connects TRBV15 to TRBJ1-1; D is ambiguous. The CDR3 consists of 15 residues. Germline V lookup: CDR1 LNHNV, CDR2 YYDKDF (reference sequence). Trimming took off 1 base at V and 0 bases at J, with 9 bases between the two ends. This chain's CDR3 is CATSRGGTLNTEAFF. CDR3 nucleotides: TGTGCCACCAGCAGAGGTGGAACCCTGAACACTGAAGCTTTCTTT. Full variable domain (rest looked up from reference TRBV15 and TRBJ1-1): DAMVIQNPRYQVTQFGKPVTLSCSQTLNHNVMYWYQQKSSQAPKLLFHYYDKDFNNEADTPDNFQSRRPNTSFCFLDIRSPGLGDTAMYLCATSRGGTLNTEAFFGQGTRLTVV.

CDR3 in DNA: TGCGCCAGCAGTGAGGACAGGGGGTTTTCTGAAGCTTTCTTT. Translated, it gives CASSEDRGFSEAFF. The chain uses TRBV10-1 and TRBJ1-1, with TRBD1 matching 9 bases. Per germline, CDR1 WNHNN and CDR2 SYGVQD (reference sequence). The CDR3 is 14 amino acids. Losses at the gene ends were 2 bases for V and 6 bases for J; bases not matched to a gene: 4.

This sequence joins TRBV28 and TRBJ1-1, with unresolved D. Trimming removed 7 bases at V and 8 bases at J, with 11 bases between. Germline V CDR1 and CDR2: MDHEN, SYDVKM. The CDR3 has 11 amino acids. CDR3 residues: CASTIRREAFF. The CDR3, as DNA: TGTGCCAGCACCATAAGGCGAGAAGCTTTCTTT.

V gene TRBV7-2 combines with J gene TRBJ1-4; no firm D call. This CDR3 spans 14 amino acids. Trimming took 5 bases from V and 4 from J, leaving 11 bases between them. In germline, CDR1 is SGHTA, CDR2 FQGNSA. DNA for the CDR3: TGTGCCAGCAGCCCCCGTAGGAGTAATGAAAAACTGTTTTTT. Protein: CASSPRRSNEKLFF.

The rearrangement joins TRBV7-6 to TRBJ1-3; the match to TRBD1 covers 10 bases. V shed 3 bases and J 3 bases; nucleotides not matched to a gene: 2. This CDR3 comprises 15 residues. The germline gives CDR1 SGHVS, CDR2 FNYEAQ. DNA for the CDR3: TGTGCCAGCAGCTTCGGGACAGGGGTTGGAAACACCATATATTTT. Its protein product is CASSFGTGVGNTIYF.

The genes are TRBV2 and TRBJ1-2; D gene unclear. The CDR3 is 12 amino acids. CDR1 SNHLY and CDR2 FYNNEI come from the germline V gene. V lost 6 bases to trimming and J lost 4 bases, with 9 bases between them. CDR3 coding DNA: TGTGCCAGCAGGTCAGACTTCTATGGCTACACCTTC. The encoded protein is CASRSDFYGYTF.

This clone was detected once. The rearrangement links TRBV27 to TRBJ1-5; 8 nucleotides agree with TRBD1. Germline V CDR1 and CDR2: MNHEY, SMNVEV (reference sequence). V gave up 2 bases and J gave up 2 bases; unmatched junction bases: 5. This CDR3 comprises 16 residues. The CDR3 coding sequence is TGTGCCAGCAGTTTACGGACAGGGTCTGGCAATCAGCCCCAGCATTTT. The encoded protein is CASSLRTGSGNQPQHF.

The rearrangement uses TRBV4-1 and TRBJ1-1; D is unclear. V lost 7 bases, J lost 3 bases, and 18 bases lay in between. The CDR3 runs to 15 residues. CDR1 is MGHRA, CDR2 YSYEKL, per germline. For the CDR3, the DNA is TGCGCCAGCATCCCCTTCTTACAGCGGGACACTGAAGCTTTCTTT. This translates into CASIPFLQRDTEAFF.

This clone was counted once. CDR3 DNA sequence: TGTGCCAGCAGCCCAAGACAGGGGCAGAGAGAGACCCAGTACTTC. This sequence encodes CASSPRQGQRETQYF. The V gene is TRBV7-2, the J gene TRBJ2-5; 8 bases agree with TRBD1. V shed 5 bases, J shed 4 bases, and the junction held 9 bases outside the gene matches. The V gene's germline CDR1 is SGHTA and CDR2 FQGNSA. CDR3 length equals 15 residues.

V and J are TRBV28 and TRBJ1-2, with unresolved D. This CDR3 has 12 amino acids. CDR1 MDHEN and CDR2 SYDVKM come from the germline V gene. V was trimmed by 6 bases and J by 6 bases, leaving 11 bases between them. The CDR3 nucleotides are TGTGCCAGCAGGGTCGGTGCGGATGGCTACACCTTC. Its translation: CASRVGADGYTF.

The V gene is TRBV7-3, the J gene TRBJ2-2; 8 bases align to TRBD2. V gave up 2 bases and J gave up 6 bases; unmatched junction bases: 2. CDR3 length equals 14 residues. Germline V gene sequence: CDR1 SGHTA, CDR2 FQGTGA. CDR3 sequence reads: CASSLGLAAGELFF. CDR3 DNA sequence: TGTGCCAGCAGCTTAGGACTAGCTGCCGGGGAGCTGTTTTTT.